One T cell receptor (beta chain) is described in this entry. The V gene's germline CDR1 is SGHTA and CDR2 FQGNSA. This CDR3 spans 16 amino acids. The V and J ends lost 1 base and 4 bases, in that order; junction bases with no gene match: 5. In the authors' methods: Nucleated cell counts were estimated from reference gene primer amplification. Produced via immunoSEQ multiplex PCR; TCRdb's table is partial and in-frame only. Clonal size and the V and J genes are those of that table, whereas D and trimming came from the DNA. Of hundreds of thousands of clones listed, about nine tenths were seen once; the top ten hold more than 5.5%. The data were obtained in a study of blood T cell repertoires in COVID-19. In the study overall: In each case, the material was cDNA or gDNA derived from T cells, B-cell-depleted T cells, or PBMCs.

The receptor comes from a man between 60 and 70 years old who had recovered from COVID-19. This chain connects TRBV7-2 to TRBJ2-3, with 10 positions matching TRBD1. Material for sequencing was peripheral blood. The CDR3, as DNA: TGTGCCAGCAGCTTAGGCGGACAGGGGGTTGCAGATACGCAGTATTTT. It translates to CASSLGGQGVADTQYF. Full variable domain (remainder filled in from reference TRBV7-2 and TRBJ2-3): GAGVSQSPSNKVTEKGKDVELRCDPISGHTALYWYRQSLGQGLEFLIYFQGNSAPDKSGLPSDRFSAERTGGSVSTLTIQRTQQEDSAVYLCASSLGGQGVADTQYFGPGTRLTVL.